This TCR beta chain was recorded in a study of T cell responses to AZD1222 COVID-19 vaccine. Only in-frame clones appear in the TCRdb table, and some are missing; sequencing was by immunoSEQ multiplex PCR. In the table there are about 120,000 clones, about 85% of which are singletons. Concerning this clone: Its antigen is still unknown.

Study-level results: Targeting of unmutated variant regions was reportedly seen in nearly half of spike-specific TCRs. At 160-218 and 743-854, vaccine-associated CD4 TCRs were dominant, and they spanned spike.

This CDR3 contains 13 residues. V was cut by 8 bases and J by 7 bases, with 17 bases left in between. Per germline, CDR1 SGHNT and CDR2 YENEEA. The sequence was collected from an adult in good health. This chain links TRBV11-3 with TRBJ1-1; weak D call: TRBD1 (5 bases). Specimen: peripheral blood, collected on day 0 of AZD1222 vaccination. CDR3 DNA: TGTGCCAGCCGGGGGTTGGGGGGTGTTGAAGCTTTCTTT. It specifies CASRGLGGVEAFF.